Reported below is one TCR beta chain. Its specific antigen is unknown. Base qualities were left out, and no much larger clone turns up one base away. As a first step, CD3+ T cells were rested overnight at approximately 2.3 million cells/mL in RPMI 1640 lacking fetal bovine serum. MACS immunomagnetic beads were used, per the manufacturer's instructions, to isolate CD3+ T cells from PBMCs. Counted from cysteine to phenylalanine, this CDR3 has 14 amino acids. CDR3 DNA only is kept here, 42 bases in frame from base 1. CDR1 and CDR2 are drawn from the germline V gene: SGHRS, YFSETQ. V loses 4 bases of germline sequence and J loses 7 bases, and the interval between the two ends is 18 bases. Total RNA was extracted from the cultured T cells with TRIzol reagent. TCRbeta libraries were amplified from RNA by 5' rapid amplification of cDNA ends (5'RACE). Before sequencing, library concentration and integrity were assessed using Qubit, an Agilent instrument, and quantitative PCR. Sequencing of qualified libraries was performed on Illumina HiSeq or MiSeq by a commercial service provider. In the authors' own workflow: TCR sequences in each sample were identified with MiXCR version 1.8.2. Qualified clones required a CDR3 longer than four amino acids, an in-frame nucleotide length, and no stop codon. An effective read was defined as a read containing the complete CDR3 structure. Expanded clones were validated by RT-PCR with 24 Vbeta primers, GeneScan spectratyping, and Sanger sequencing. TCRdb reprocessed the public reads (quality trimming at Q25 with fastp, clone calling with MiXCR) and kept in-frame beta chains. Merged by CDR3 protein, the rows form single entries marked with the most common genes and DNA. TCRdb's processing, not the authors' own work, is the source of the V and J calls. Counted in this sample were roughly 12,000 distinct CDR3 sequences; approximately 39% of them appeared once. The ten largest clones add up to over 25% of the sample.

This entry is derived from a study of T cell repertoires and leukemia-associated antigens (dated by TCRdb to the late 2010s). For the study in its entirety: Approximately 15 million effective reads were obtained overall, with each sample giving about 5.1 to 6.6 million read pairs and 3.3 to 5.0 million effective reads. Using in vitro peptide stimulation of healthy T cells, the study set out to figure out what antigen is recognized by a TCR Vbeta21 clone that had previously been found in CML patients. General conclusions and limits of the study: The four groups showed no significant differences in numbers of Vbeta genes (about 60), Jbeta genes (about 14), VDJ rearrangements, or unique CDR3s. Direct testing of the expanded clones' antigen specificity and function was not done, and further investigation was required.

Rearrangement joined TRBV5-1 to TRBJ2-7, with the D segment possibly TRBD1 or TRBD2, each aligning over 5 bases. Source material: CD3+ T cells sorted from blood and cultured. The clonotype comes from a female donor in good health. The base sequence is TGCGCCAGCAGCCCCCGGGACCGCCCGGAAGAGCAGTACTTC. Its protein reads: CASSPRDRPEEQYF.